The 18 T cell receptor beta chains in this list originate from one sample, sequenced in a study of T cell repertoires in cytomegalovirus infection. Which antigens these TCRs recognize remains unknown. TCRdb itself ran the reads through MiXCR, one entry per CDR3 protein. The sample holds approximately 990,000 distinct CDR3 sequences; roughly 30% are singletons and the top ten take over 11%. The input for sequencing was cultured CD8+ T cells from PBMCs, taken from culture after CMV antigen stimulation. Source of these receptors: a human donor in good health (CMV status not recorded). Some clones in this sample may be carry-over from other donors' samples.

There are a few counts of this clonotype. J is TRBJ2-3 and V is TRBV9; 8 bases match TRBD2. This CDR3 has 17 amino acids. V trimming: 0 bases; J trimming: 3 bases; junction bases outside the gene matches: 9. Germline assignment: CDR1 SGDLS and CDR2 YYNGEE. The CDR3 loop is CASSVVERGHETDTQYF. The CDR3, as DNA: TGTGCCAGCAGCGTAGTAGAGCGGGGGCATGAGACAGATACGCAGTATTTT.

This clonotype was seen more than once but under ten times. This chain joins TRBV19 and TRBJ1-2; D not resolved. The germline V gene has CDR1 LNHDA and CDR2 SQIVND (reference sequence). This CDR3 is 12 amino acids long. Trimming cost V 3 bases and J 3 bases, with 5 bases left between them. The CDR3 loop is CASSMNDYGYTF. The DNA for the CDR3 is TGTGCCAGTAGTATGAATGACTATGGCTACACCTTC.

This clonotype has at least ten counts. Relative to the germline gene, one junction end is altered; a read error may explain this. V usage is TRBV7-9 and J usage is TRBJ2-5; D perhaps matches TRBD2 (6 bases). The CDR3 extends over 14 amino acids. CDR1 and CDR2 (germline): SEHNR, FQNEAQ (reference sequence). CDR3 protein: CASSLGGAQETQYF. Written as DNA, the CDR3 is TGTGCCAGCAGTTTAGGAGGGGCCCAAGAGACCCAGTACTTC.

This clonotype was counted a few times. The chain employs TRBV27 and TRBJ2-7; TRBD1 matches 9 bases. The CDR3 runs 12 residues. From germline, CDR1 is MNHEY and CDR2 SMNVEV (reference sequence). V shed 9 bases and J 4 bases; nucleotides not matched to a gene: 4. The CDR3 nucleotides read TGTGCCAGTGGGACAGGGAAATACGAGCAGTACTTC. The encoded protein is CASGTGKYEQYF.

On this clonotype: A far bigger clonotype differs at one base, so this is likely a read error. The chain recombines TRBV7-2 with TRBJ2-2; unclear D gene. CDR3 size: 13 residues. Germline V gene sequence: CDR1 SGHTA, CDR2 FQGNSA. CDR3 sequence reads: CANSLLNTGELFF. DNA of the CDR3: TGTGCCAACAGCTTATTGAACACCGGGGAGCTGTTTTTT.

V is TRBV19 and J is TRBJ1-1, with 7 bases that match TRBD1. The V and J ends lost 6 bases and 1 base, in that order; junction bases with no gene match: 11. The germline CDR1 and CDR2 sequences are LNHDA and SQIVND (reference sequence). This CDR3 is built from 16 residues. CDR3 sequence (DNA): TGTGCCAGTAGAAGCTTACAGGGGTGGGCGAACACTGAAGCTTTCTTT. It translates to CASRSLQGWANTEAFF.

In this sample, this clonotype turned up a few times. V is TRBV6-5 and J is TRBJ2-1, with D possibly matching TRBD2 (6 bases). Germline CDR1 and CDR2: MNHEY and SVGAGI. This CDR3 is built from 17 residues. The ends were cut back, 1 base at V and 5 bases at J, with 18 bases in the middle. CDR3 in DNA: TGTGCCAGCAGTTACTACGCCGGGACTCCTGGGGACAATGAGCAGTTCTTC. Encoded protein: CASSYYAGTPGDNEQFF.

This clonotype showed up just once. The chain has TRBV5-5 and TRBJ2-7, with D possibly TRBD2 on 5 matching bases. CDR3 length: 15 residues. V lost 1 base to trimming and J lost 7 bases, with 18 bases between them. Germline CDR1 SGHKS, CDR2 YYEKEE (reference sequence). This CDR3 is CASSLSGYPYVEQYF. CDR3 DNA: TGTGCCAGCAGCTTGAGCGGCTACCCCTACGTTGAGCAGTACTTC.

This clonotype was counted only a few times. The chain recombines TRBV7-8 with TRBJ2-3, with D maybe TRBD2 (6 bases). This CDR3 spans 16 amino acids. The germline gives CDR1 SGHVS, CDR2 FQNEAQ. Trimming cost V 5 bases and J 1 base, with 16 bases left between them. CDR3 sequence reads: CASSPRQTGGTDTQYF. The CDR3, as DNA: TGTGCCAGCAGCCCCCGGCAAACGGGAGGCACAGATACGCAGTATTTT.

This clonotype was picked up a small number of times. V and J are TRBV5-5 and TRBJ1-6; TRBD1 agrees at 8 bases. The germline V gene has CDR1 SGHKS and CDR2 YYEKEE (reference sequence). The CDR3 runs to 14 residues. V lost 6 bases and J lost 6; bases outside the gene matches: 5. The CDR3 region is CASNLGQGNSPLHF. For the CDR3, the DNA is TGTGCCAGCAACCTCGGACAGGGTAATTCACCCCTCCACTTT.

The gene calls are TRBV7-2 and TRBJ2-5; 14 nucleotides match TRBD2. The CDR3 runs 17 residues. Trimming removed 6 bases from V and 0 bases from J; junction bases left unmatched: 6. CDR1 SGHTA and CDR2 FQGNSA come from the germline V gene. The CDR3 coding sequence is TGTGCCAGCAGGACTAGCGGGGGGGCCCCGTACCAAGAGACCCAGTACTTC. It codes for CASRTSGGAPYQETQYF.

This clonotype was detected a few times. This chain connects TRBV4-1 to TRBJ2-7, with TRBD2 matching 9 bases. The CDR3 covers 17 residues. Trimming removed 0 bases from V and 7 bases from J; junction bases left unmatched: 13. Germline V gene lookup returns CDR1 MGHRA and CDR2 YSYEKL. CDR3 sequence: CASSQDPPSGDSLEQYF. The CDR3 nucleotides read TGCGCCAGCAGCCAAGATCCCCCTAGCGGGGATTCCCTGGAGCAGTACTTC.

This clonotype was detected ten times or more. The rearrangement joins TRBV9 to TRBJ1-5; D is possibly TRBD1 (5 bases). CDR1 is SGDLS and CDR2 is YYNGEE in the germline V gene. There are 24 residues in the CDR3. Trimming shortened V by 0 bases and J by 2 bases, and 36 bases separated the two germline ends. In nucleotides, the CDR3 is TGTGCCAGCAGCGTAGTCCTCAGTCGTAGGTGGCAGACCAGGGAATATAATGGCAATCAGCCCCAGCATTTT. It specifies CASSVVLSRRWQTREYNGNQPQHF.

This clonotype has just a few counts. The chain couples TRBV28 to TRBJ2-3; 9 nucleotides match TRBD2. Germline-derived CDR1 and CDR2 are MDHEN and SYDVKM. The CDR3 extends over 15 amino acids. Trimming took 6 bases from V and 0 from J; bases not matched to a gene: 4. The CDR3 nucleotides read TGTGCCAGCAGACCGGGACTAGCTAGCACAGATACGCAGTATTTT. It yields the protein CASRPGLASTDTQYF.

J is TRBJ1-5 and V is TRBV19; no firm D call. CDR3 length: 14 amino acids. Trimming removed 5 bases from V and 6 bases from J, with 14 bases in between. From germline, CDR1 is LNHDA and CDR2 SQIVND (reference sequence). The CDR3 loop reads CASSYHGVLQPQHF. In DNA form, the CDR3 reads TGTGCCAGTAGTTACCATGGGGTCCTTCAGCCCCAGCATTTT.

This clonotype showed up just a few times. The CDR3 is CASSLFGGSFTGELFF. CDR3 bases: TGTGCCAGCAGCTTATTCGGGGGGTCTTTCACCGGGGAGCTGTTTTTT. This rearrangement joins TRBV7-9 to TRBJ2-2; 7 bases align to TRBD2. The CDR3 is 16 residues long. Germline assignment: CDR1 SEHNR and CDR2 FQNEAQ (reference sequence). V lost 2 bases and J lost 4; bases outside the gene matches: 7.

This clonotype has more than one count but fewer than ten. In nucleotides, the CDR3 is TGTGCCAGCAGCCGAATCTTAGGGGGTCAGACAGATACGCAGTATTTT. Translated, it gives CASSRILGGQTDTQYF. This chain joins TRBV28 and TRBJ2-3, with D possibly matching TRBD1 (6 bases). CDR1 is MDHEN, CDR2 SYDVKM, per germline. CDR3 length: 16 amino acids. The V end was cut by 6 bases, the J end by 3 bases, with 19 bases between.

The chain has TRBV9 and TRBJ1-6, with D perhaps TRBD1 (5 bases). The CDR3 loop spans 15 amino acids. Trimming left V 3 bases short and J 7 bases short, with 14 bases between. The germline V gene has CDR1 SGDLS and CDR2 YYNGEE. The CDR3 coding sequence is TGTGCCAGCAGCGGAGAGGGGATTCCGAATTCACCCCTCCACTTT. It translates to CASSGEGIPNSPLHF.